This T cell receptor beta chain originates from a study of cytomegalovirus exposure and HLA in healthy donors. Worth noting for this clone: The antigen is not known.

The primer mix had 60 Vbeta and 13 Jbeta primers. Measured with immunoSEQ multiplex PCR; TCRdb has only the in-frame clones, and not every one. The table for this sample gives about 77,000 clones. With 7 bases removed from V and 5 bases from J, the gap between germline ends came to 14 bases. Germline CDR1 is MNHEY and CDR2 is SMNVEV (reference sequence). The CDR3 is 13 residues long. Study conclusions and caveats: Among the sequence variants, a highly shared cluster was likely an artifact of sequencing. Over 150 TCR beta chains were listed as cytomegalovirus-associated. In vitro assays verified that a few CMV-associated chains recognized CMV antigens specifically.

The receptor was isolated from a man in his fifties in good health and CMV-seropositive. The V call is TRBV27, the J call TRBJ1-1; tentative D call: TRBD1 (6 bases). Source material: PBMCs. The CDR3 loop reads CASTKTGTTEAFF. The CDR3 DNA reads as TGTGCCAGCACCAAAACCGGGACAACTGAAGCTTTCTTT.